Presented here are 8 T cell receptor beta chains from one specimen sequenced in a study of blood T cells in healthy people across ages. Then a second PCR, running about 6 to 11 cycles, was carried out with a sample-barcoded 5' primer and a J-beta primer mix. In TCRdb, the 5' RACE reads were re-called with MiXCR into one record per CDR3 protein. The table has under 1,000,000 distinct CDR3 sequences, about 46% seen once. Sequenced input: blood. The origin of the receptors is a man at least 80 years old in good health.

V usage is TRBV29-1 and J usage is TRBJ2-6; no reliable D call. This CDR3 has 15 amino acids. V was clipped by 4 bases and J by 0 bases, with 10 bases between them. Germline V lookup: CDR1 SQVTM, CDR2 ANQGSEA. CDR3 in amino acids: CSVAQASSGANVLTF. CDR3 in DNA: TGCAGCGTTGCCCAGGCATCCTCTGGGGCCAACGTCCTGACTTTC.

This chain links TRBV5-5 with TRBJ2-3, with 7 bases lining up with TRBD2. Germline values: CDR1 SGHKS, CDR2 YYEKEE (reference sequence). Losses at the gene ends were 3 bases for V and 0 bases for J; bases not matched to a gene: 13. This CDR3 contains 18 residues. Here the CDR3 reads CASSSQRGLRGSTDTQYF. The CDR3 nucleotides read TGTGCCAGCAGCTCCCAGCGGGGATTGAGGGGTAGCACAGATACGCAGTATTTT.

The sample holds a few counts of this clonotype. The chain has TRBV7-2 and TRBJ2-1, with a weak D call TRBD2 (6 bases). The J call is in doubt because the DNA end fits TRBJ2-7 better. Germline loops: CDR1 SGHTA, CDR2 FQGNSA. This CDR3 is built from 16 residues. CDR3 sequence (DNA): TGTGCCAGCAGCTTAGTCGGCGGGATGTCCTACAATGAGCAGTACTTC. This translates into CASSLVGGMSYNEQYF.

The chain uses TRBV5-1 and TRBJ1-5; 8 bases line up with TRBD1. The CDR3 covers 15 residues. V trimming: 0 bases; J trimming: 3 bases; junction bases outside the gene matches: 2. Per germline, CDR1 SGHRS and CDR2 YFSETQ. CDR3 in amino acids: CASSLDRGANQPQHF. CDR3 nucleotides: TGCGCCAGCAGCTTGGACAGGGGGGCCAATCAGCCCCAGCATTTT. The full variable domain, with the rest looked up from reference TRBV5-1 and TRBJ1-5, is KAGVTQTPRYLIKTRGQQVTLSCSPISGHRSVSWYQQTPGQGLQFLFEYFSETQRNKGNFPGRFSGRQFSNSRSEMNVSTLELGDSALYLCASSLDRGANQPQHFGDGTRLSIL.

The chain combines TRBV7-2 with TRBJ2-4; D perhaps matches TRBD2 (5 bases). The end of the DNA is better explained by TRBJ2-7, so the J call may be wrong. The CDR3 is 13 amino acids. Per germline, CDR1 SGHTA and CDR2 FQGNSA. The CDR3 coding sequence is TGTGCCAGCAGCGCCCAACTAGTTTCCGAGCAGTACTTC. This sequence encodes CASSAQLVSEQYF.

This clonotype showed up just a few times. The chain is built from TRBV29-1 and TRBJ1-1; D gene uncertain. V lost 4 bases and J lost 1, with 7 bases in between. This CDR3 is 12 amino acids long. The V gene's germline CDR1 is SQVTM and CDR2 ANQGSEA. CDR3 nucleotide sequence: TGCAGCGTTGGTGTGGGGAACACTGAAGCTTTCTTT. This encodes CSVGVGNTEAFF.

V usage is TRBV7-2 and J usage is TRBJ1-1; D not certain. The CDR3 covers 16 residues. Per the germline V gene, CDR1 is SGHTA and CDR2 is FQGNSA. V was cut by 4 bases and J by 3 bases, with 18 bases left in between. This CDR3 reads CASSSTLDWKYTEAFF. The CDR3 DNA sequence: TGTGCCAGCAGCTCTACTCTGGACTGGAAGTACACTGAAGCTTTCTTT.

The J gene is TRBJ1-2, the V gene TRBV5-4, with D hard to call. The CDR3 length is 13 residues. Germline V CDR1 and CDR2: SGHNT, YYREEE (reference sequence). The V end lost 4 bases, the J end lost 3 bases, and 10 bases lay between the germline ends. The CDR3 coding sequence is TGTGCCAGCAGCCTACATGGATACTATGGCTACACCTTC. It yields the protein CASSLHGYYGYTF.